Reported below is one T cell receptor (beta chain). The antigen remains unidentified. Researchers ran the PCR with 60 Vbeta and 13 Jbeta primers. Assay: immunoSEQ multiplex PCR; the TCRdb copy retains only in-frame clones and omits some. The sample holds about 120,000 clones. The source of the sample is a study of cytomegalovirus exposure and HLA in healthy donors. For the study at large: There were more than 350 genotyped donors. Of these, roughly 84% fell in the genetic ancestry cluster associated with self-reported Caucasian donors. Findings and caveats of the study: Many donors carried some public TCRs, although rarity characterized most TCR sequences. A reported reduction in N-insertions relative to the roughly 700-donor mean was seen in an Asian-associated ancestry cluster in a later analysis.

Unmatched junction bases numbered 16, after V lost 4 bases and J lost 4 bases. The CDR3 sequence is 18 residues long. The chain has TRBV5-3 and TRBJ2-5; 10 nucleotides line up with TRBD2. TRBV5-3 is designated an ORF whose function remains uncertain. The sequence was collected from a woman in her 40s in good health and CMV-seropositive. The sample comprised PBMCs. This chain's CDR3 is CARSRPGVAGGRGETQYF. The CDR3 DNA reads TGTGCCAGAAGCCGACCGGGGGTAGCGGGAGGTAGAGGAGAGACCCAGTACTTC.